This record concerns one TCR beta chain sequence. Use of 60 Vbeta and 13 Jbeta primers characterized the PCR. Generated by immunoSEQ multiplex PCR, the TCRdb table keeps only in-frame clones and is missing some. The repertoire holds about 190,000 clones, with around 83% as singletons. This entry comes from a study of cytomegalovirus exposure and HLA in healthy donors. Germline V gives CDR1 SGHDN, CDR2 FVKESK. The CDR3 has 15 amino acids. Trimming pared 7 bases from V and 6 bases from J, leaving 19 bases between. The receptor's source is a woman in her thirties or forties in good health and CMV-seronegative. The specimen sequenced was PBMCs. V is TRBV14 and J is TRBJ2-1, with D possibly TRBD2 on 6 matching bases. CDR3 DNA sequence: TGTGCCAGCACCACCGGGACTGCCGCCCTCAATGAGCAGTTCTTC. It yields the protein CASTTGTAALNEQFF.